In this sample, the clone carrying this T cell receptor beta chain turned up many times. Antigen specificity is unknown. The sample comes from a study of CD8 T cells in ankylosing spondylitis. Notes on the study in general: Disease-associated clones were reportedly significantly overrepresented in matched ankylosing spondylitis synovial fluid. A motif of 7 or 8 highly homologous TCR beta variants was seen as apparently characteristic of ankylosing spondylitis blood.

A single record per CDR3 protein comes from TCRdb applying MiXCR to the 5' RACE reads. The sample has around 230,000 distinct CDR3 sequences; 8.2% are singletons. Germline lookup yields CDR1 SGHAT and CDR2 FQNNGV. The CDR3 extends over 14 amino acids. V trimming: 5 bases; J trimming: 7 bases; junction bases outside the gene matches: 8. The sequence was obtained from a female donor with ankylosing spondylitis or in good health (not recorded which). The sample comprised blood, either unsorted or a sorted T cell fraction (not recorded which). The chain employs TRBV11-2 and TRBJ2-7; 10 nucleotides match TRBD2. The CDR3: CASSPRPSGGEQYF. The CDR3 DNA reads as TGTGCCAGCAGCCCAAGGCCTAGCGGGGGAGAGCAGTACTTC. The variable domain in full, completed from reference TRBV11-2 and TRBJ2-7, reads EAGVAQSPRYKIIEKRQSVAFWCNPISGHATLYWYQQILGQGPKLLIQFQNNGVVDDSQLPKDRFSAERLKGVDSTLKIQPAKLEDSAVYLCASSPRPSGGEQYFGPGTRLTVT.